This T cell receptor (beta chain) stems from a study of T cell responses to AZD1222 COVID-19 vaccine. Overall study findings and caveats: Spike was spanned by vaccine-associated CD4 TCRs, with dominance at 160-218 and 743-854. Donors were chiefly white British, with a greater number of females, and clonal diversity was perhaps underestimated.

V was shortened by 7 bases and J by 1 base, with 9 bases between the two germline ends. The CDR3 runs to 13 residues. Germline-derived CDR1 and CDR2 are SGHDT and YYEEEE. This clone was counted only a few times. Its target is unknown. Second doses that came at about 4 or about 12 weeks were put together. Using immunoSEQ multiplex PCR, the repertoire was profiled, and TCRdb retains in-frame clones only, with some absent. The table includes 50,000 to 65,000 clones, over 80% detected once. This clonotype originated in an adult who received the AZD1222 COVID-19 vaccine. The chain carries TRBV5-6 and TRBJ2-1, with unresolved D. The input for sequencing was peripheral blood, taken 28 days after the second AZD1222 dose. DNA of the CDR3: TGTGCCAGCCGCACGGGTTCCTACAATGAGCAGTTCTTC. Translated, it gives CASRTGSYNEQFF.